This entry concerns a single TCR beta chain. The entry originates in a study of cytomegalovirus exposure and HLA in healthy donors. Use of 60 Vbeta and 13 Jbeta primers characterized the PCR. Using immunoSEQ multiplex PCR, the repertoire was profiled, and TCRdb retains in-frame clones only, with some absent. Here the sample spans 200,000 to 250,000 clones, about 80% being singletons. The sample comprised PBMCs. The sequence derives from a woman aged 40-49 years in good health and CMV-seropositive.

This chain's CDR3 is CASSMGHLGTDTQYF. The DNA for the CDR3 is TGTGCCAGTAGTATGGGACACCTAGGCACAGATACGCAGTATTTT. The genes are TRBV19 and TRBJ2-3, with a weak D call TRBD1 (6 bases). This CDR3 is 15 amino acids long. Germline loops: CDR1 LNHDA, CDR2 SQIVND (reference sequence). Deletions cut 3 bases from V and 1 base from J, with 11 bases between. The complete variable domain, with remaining parts taken from reference TRBV19 and TRBJ2-3, reads DGGITQSPKYLFRKEGQNVTLSCEQNLNHDAMYWYRQDPGQGLRLIYYSQIVNDFQKGDIAEGYSVSREKKESFPLTVTSAQKNPTAFYLCASSMGHLGTDTQYFGPGTRLTVL.